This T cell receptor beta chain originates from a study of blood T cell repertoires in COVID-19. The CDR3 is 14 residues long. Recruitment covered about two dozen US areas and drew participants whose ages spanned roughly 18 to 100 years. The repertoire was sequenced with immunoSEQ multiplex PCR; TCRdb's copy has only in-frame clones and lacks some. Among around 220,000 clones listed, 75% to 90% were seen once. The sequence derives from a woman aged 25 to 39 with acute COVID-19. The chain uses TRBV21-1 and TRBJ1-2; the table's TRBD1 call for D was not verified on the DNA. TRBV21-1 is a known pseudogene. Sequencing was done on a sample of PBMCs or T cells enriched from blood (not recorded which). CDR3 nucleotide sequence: TGTGCCAGCACCGACTCAGGGTTAAGCTATGGCTACACCTTC. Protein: CASTDSGLSYGYTF.